This TCR beta chain was identified in a study of T cells after yellow fever vaccination. On the study more broadly: Preparation used SMART-Seq v4 Ultra Low Input for the low-cell-number fractions.

The CDR3 has 13 amino acids. V was pared by 3 bases and J by 5 bases, with 8 bases between. Germline loops: CDR1 SGHRS, CDR2 YFSETQ. The TCR cDNA carried a universal primer site and UMIs from 5'RACE template switching. TCRdb reprocessed the 5' RACE reads with MiXCR, giving one entry per CDR3 protein. The sample shows 450,000 to 600,000 distinct CDR3 sequences, about 17% of them seen only once. Of note for this clonotype: What it recognizes is unknown.

Overall study findings and caveats: At 95% to 97% for CD4 and approximately 88% for CD8, most primary-vaccination clones showed up again after the booster.

The V call is TRBV5-1, the J call TRBJ1-4; D is unresolved. The sequence derives from a young man who received the YFV17D yellow fever vaccine. Sequences were derived from PBMCs, sampled roughly 5 days after the first yellow fever vaccination. CDR3 bases: TGCGCCAGCAGCTCCGCGCCCAATGAAAAACTGTTTTTT. Translation: CASSSAPNEKLFF.